These T cell receptor beta chains were read from a single sample in a study of radiotherapy plus CTLA-4 blockade in lung cancer. Sequencing was performed with immunoSEQ multiplex PCR; in TCRdb, only in-frame clones are kept and a portion is missing. The table records roughly 50,000 clones, 82% of them present only once. This specimen was peripheral blood, taken from a patient treated with radiotherapy plus ipilimumab. The source of these receptors is a human donor with non-small cell lung cancer who had stable disease on radiotherapy plus ipilimumab. CDR3s include the opening cysteine and the closing phenylalanine or tryptophan. A D gene is named only where the DNA matches it firmly. Only part of the rows carry a size: once, few, many, or a class if the clone is expanded.

CASSNRENTQYF TGTGCCAGCAGTAACAGGGAAAATACGCAGTATTTT - TRBJ2-3 - TRBV6-1
CAWASRFNSPLHF TGTGCCTGGGCCTCCCGGTTCAATTCACCCCTCCACTTT - TRBJ1-6 - TRBV30
CAISVVPLYGYTF TGTGCCATCAGTGTAGTCCCTCTCTATGGCTACACCTTC few TRBJ1-2 - TRBV10-3
CASSANRDRGEQYF TGCGCCAGCAGCGCTAATCGGGACAGAGGCGAGCAGTACTTC - TRBJ2-7 TRBD1 TRBV5-1
CASSVGEGSGANVLTF TGTGCCAGCAGCGTAGGTGAGGGATCTGGGGCCAACGTCCTGACTTTC - TRBJ2-6 - TRBV9
CASSWGGLAGWEQYF TGTGCCAGCAGCTGGGGGGGACTAGCGGGATGGGAGCAGTACTTC - TRBJ2-7 TRBD2 TRBV11-2
CAWRLAGWNEQFF TGTGCCTGGAGACTAGCGGGGTGGAATGAGCAGTTCTTC - TRBJ2-1 TRBD2 TRBV30
CASSVASGPEQFF TGTGCCAGCAGCGTAGCTAGCGGGCCTGAGCAGTTCTTC - TRBJ2-1 TRBD2 TRBV9
CASSYSSDRPYEQYF TGTGCCAGCAGTTACTCTTCGGACAGGCCCTACGAGCAGTACTTC - TRBJ2-7 TRBD1 TRBV6-5
CASSIGQEGYEQYF TGTGCCAGTAGTATCGGTCAGGAAGGCTACGAGCAGTACTTC - TRBJ2-7 - TRBV19
CASTGGIPTDTQYF TGTGCCAGCACCGGCGGGATACCCACAGATACGCAGTATTTT - TRBJ2-3 - TRBV2
CASRRNRGRETEAFF TGTGCCAGTAGGAGAAACAGGGGGCGAGAAACTGAAGCTTTCTTT - TRBJ1-1 TRBD1 TRBV19
CASRRGARGTNYGYTF TGCGCCAGCAGACGGGGGGCCAGGGGAACTAACTATGGCTACACCTTC - TRBJ1-2 - TRBV4-1
CASSQGTAFPYEQYF TGCGCCAGCAGCCAAGGGACAGCGTTCCCCTACGAGCAGTACTTC - TRBJ2-7 - TRBV4-1
CATSRDDSGTYEQYF TGTGCCACCAGCAGAGATGATAGCGGGACTTACGAGCAGTACTTC - TRBJ2-7 TRBD2 TRBV15
CASRPQAGRSTDTQYF TGCGCCAGCAGACCGCAAGCGGGGCGCTCCACAGATACGCAGTATTTT once TRBJ2-3 TRBD2 TRBV5-1
CASSITVYGYTF TGTGCCAGTAGTATTACGGTCTATGGCTACACCTTC - TRBJ1-2 - TRBV19
CASSPGRGNTGELFF TGTGCCAGCAGCCCGGGGCGGGGGAACACCGGGGAGCTGTTTTTT - TRBJ2-2 - TRBV28
CASSFNREPNEQFF TGTGCCAGCAGTTTCAACCGGGAACCCAATGAGCAGTTCTTC - TRBJ2-1 - TRBV28
CASSESPAGGTTDTQYF TGCGCCAGCAGTGAGTCGCCCGCGGGAGGAACGACAGATACGCAGTATTTT - TRBJ2-3 TRBD2 TRBV10-1
CASSLGQGASNQPQHF TGTGCCAGCAGCTTAGGACAGGGGGCGAGCAATCAGCCCCAGCATTTT - TRBJ1-5 TRBD1 TRBV7-4
CASRSRTGAEQYF TGTGCCAGCAGATCCCGGACAGGGGCCGAGCAGTACTTC few TRBJ2-7 TRBD1 TRBV6-5
CASSKTPDQETQYF TGTGCCAGTAGTAAGACTCCTGACCAAGAGACCCAGTACTTC - TRBJ2-5 - TRBV19
CASSPQWREGSDEQFF TGTGCCAGTAGTCCCCAATGGCGGGAGGGTTCCGATGAGCAGTTCTTC - TRBJ2-1 TRBD2 TRBV19
CASSRRLAGGDNEQFF TGTGCCAGCAGCCGCCGACTAGCGGGAGGGGACAATGAGCAGTTCTTC - TRBJ2-1 TRBD2 TRBV7-3
CASSRTRAYTDTQYF TGTGCCAGTAGTAGGACCAGGGCCTACACAGATACGCAGTATTTT - TRBJ2-3 - TRBV19
CASSRAGEQPQHF TGTGCCAGTAGCAGGGCAGGGGAGCAGCCCCAGCATTTT - TRBJ1-5 - TRBV19
CASSIDLRTSRSDTQYF TGTGCCAGTAGTATAGATCTACGGACTAGCCGCTCAGATACGCAGTATTTT - TRBJ2-3 TRBD2 TRBV19
CASSKPGLASGEQYF TGTGCCAGCAGCAAACCGGGACTAGCGTCTGGCGAGCAGTACTTC - TRBJ2-7 TRBD2 TRBV28
CASSLAGNYGYTF TGTGCCAGCAGCTTGGCCGGGAACTATGGCTACACCTTC few TRBJ1-2 - TRBV13
CSAHRSDTQYF TGCAGTGCTCATAGATCAGATACGCAGTATTTT once TRBJ2-3 - TRBV20-1
CASSDRQQNSPLHF TGTGCCAGCAGTGACCGACAGCAGAATTCACCCCTCCACTTT - TRBJ1-6 - TRBV25-1
CASSRPDRTNTGELFF TGTGCCAGCAGCCGCCCCGACAGGACGAACACCGGGGAGCTGTTTTTT - TRBJ2-2 - TRBV7-9
CASSPGFYEQYF TGTGCCAGCAGCCCGGGTTTTTACGAGCAGTACTTC - TRBJ2-7 - TRBV7-2
CASTEGGINYGYTF TGTGCCAGCACCGAGGGGGGGATTAACTATGGCTACACCTTC - TRBJ1-2 - TRBV7-2